The T cell receptor (beta chain) described here comes from a study of T cell repertoires in cytomegalovirus infection. In the study overall: CMV epitopes, recently identified HLA-C-restricted and well-studied HLA-B-restricted, were used. Evidence of both CMV infection and a matching HLA type came from public TCR beta signatures. Study findings and constraints: Individuals carrying CMV plus the relevant HLA were identified by cumulative frequency of public TCR beta families. There were HLA-C-restricted CMV-specific TCR beta clonotypes dominating the ex vivo response.

The germline CDR1 and CDR2 sequences are SGHTA and FQGNSA. Trimming stripped 1 base from V and 8 bases from J, with 9 bases between. The CDR3 has 14 amino acids. Each CDR3 protein gets one entry after TCRdb re-called the reads with MiXCR. The table shows 550,000 to 850,000 distinct CDR3 sequences, with around a third occurring only once. This clonotype was detected many times. Its antigen is as yet unknown. This receptor was obtained from a human donor in good health (CMV status not recorded). Some clones in this sample may be carry-over from other donors' samples. This specimen consisted of cultured PBMCs, obtained from culture after CMV antigen stimulation. The chain couples TRBV7-2 to TRBJ1-6; D not resolved. The CDR3 DNA follows: TGTGCCAGCAGCTTAGGAGACGGTCATTCACCCCTCCACTTT. It translates to CASSLGDGHSPLHF.